The next 25 T cell receptor beta chains were all read from a single sample in a study of cytomegalovirus exposure and HLA in healthy donors. Amplification used 60 Vbeta primers and 13 Jbeta primers. TCRdb's copy holds only in-frame clones and misses some; the assay was immunoSEQ multiplex PCR. The table has about 98,000 clones, roughly 81% seen once. The sample consisted of PBMCs. The origin of the receptors is a man between 35 and 55 years old in good health and CMV-seronegative.

This clone was seen a handful of times. The chain recombines TRBV5-1 with TRBJ2-7, with 11 bases that match TRBD2. After removal of 4 bases from V and 4 bases from J, the junction contained 7 bases not matched to a gene. The V gene's germline CDR1 is SGHRS and CDR2 YFSETQ. CDR3 size: 15 residues. In DNA form, the CDR3 reads TGCGCCAGCAGCCCGAGACTAGCGGGGTCATACGAGCAGTACTTC. Translating it yields CASSPRLAGSYEQYF.

The chain combines TRBV7-9 with TRBJ2-2; D may be TRBD1 (5 bases). Germline CDR1 SEHNR, CDR2 FQNEAQ (reference sequence). V gave up 3 bases and J gave up 5 bases, with 7 bases separating them. The CDR3 consists of 13 residues. As DNA, the CDR3 is TGTGCCAGCAGCTTCAAGGGGACCGGGGAGCTGTTTTTT. Its protein product is CASSFKGTGELFF.

The chain joins TRBV5-4 to TRBJ1-3; 7 bases agree with TRBD1. This CDR3 region has 14 residues. Germline CDR1 SGHNT, CDR2 YYREEE (reference sequence). The V segment lost 4 bases and the J segment 2 bases; nucleotides outside the gene matches: 3. The CDR3 DNA sequence: TGTGCCAGCAGCGCCGACAGGGCTGGAAACACCATATATTTT. This encodes CASSADRAGNTIYF.

The chain carries TRBV7-2 and TRBJ2-3; 8 nucleotides line up with TRBD2. V shed 4 bases, J shed 2 bases, and the junction held 2 bases outside the gene matches. The CDR3 extends over 14 amino acids. Germline CDR1 reads SGHTA; CDR2 reads FQGNSA. The CDR3: CASSSGLATDTQYF. CDR3 bases: TGTGCCAGCAGCTCAGGACTAGCCACAGATACGCAGTATTTT.

This rearrangement joins TRBV5-1 to TRBJ1-4, with TRBD1 identical over 9 bases. Germline trimming cut 3 bases from V and 3 bases from J; bases unmatched to any gene: 6. In germline, CDR1 is SGHRS, CDR2 YFSETQ. The CDR3 has 16 residues. CDR3 nucleotide sequence: TGCGCCAGCAGCTCCGGGACAGGGTCGGCTAATGAAAAACTGTTTTTT. Residues: CASSSGTGSANEKLFF.

This clone was counted a single time. The V call is TRBV19, the J call TRBJ2-2; TRBD2 is a possible D gene (6 bases). CDR3 length: 15 amino acids. Germline V gene sequence: CDR1 LNHDA, CDR2 SQIVND (reference sequence). V was trimmed by 9 bases and J by 1 base, leaving 15 bases between them. CDR3 nucleotides: TGTGCCAGCAGGCTCGGGGGTCTGAACACCGGGGAGCTGTTTTTT. Protein product: CASRLGGLNTGELFF.

This chain uses TRBV6-1 with TRBJ1-5, with D possibly being TRBD1 (6 bases). The V and J ends lost 8 bases and 3 bases respectively, with 14 bases between them. Germline V lookup: CDR1 MNHNS, CDR2 SASEGT. The CDR3 has 14 residues. CDR3 sequence: CASGRDTFNQPQHF. In DNA form, the CDR3 reads TGTGCCAGCGGCCGGGACACTTTCAATCAGCCCCAGCATTTT.

The V and J genes are TRBV6-1 and TRBJ1-4; 10 bases align to TRBD1. Per germline, CDR1 MNHNS and CDR2 SASEGT. Trimming cost V 6 bases and J 8 bases; bases outside gene matches: 6. CDR3 length: 14 residues. In nucleotides, the CDR3 is TGTGCCAGCAGGCGGGACAGGGGACAAGAAAAACTGTTTTTT. The encoded protein is CASRRDRGQEKLFF.

V and J are TRBV19 and TRBJ2-7; the match to TRBD2 covers 11 bases. Germline V gives CDR1 LNHDA, CDR2 SQIVND (reference sequence). This CDR3 has 14 residues. CDR3 loop: CAISGGDSSYEQYF. CDR3 DNA sequence: TGTGCGATTAGCGGGGGGGATAGCTCCTACGAGCAGTACTTC.

The chain couples TRBV7-6 to TRBJ2-7; 9 bases are a match to TRBD1. The CDR3 contains 15 residues. V was pared by 3 bases and J by 2 bases, with 5 bases of the junction left unmatched. Looked up from germline, CDR1 is SGHVS and CDR2 is FNYEAQ. The CDR3 loop reads CASSLDRDRAYEQYF. CDR3 in DNA: TGTGCCAGCAGCTTGGACCGGGACAGGGCCTACGAGCAGTACTTC.

The chain couples TRBV6-4 to TRBJ1-5; D is unresolved. Trimming removed 8 bases from V and 0 bases from J, with 17 bases in between. Germline assignment: CDR1 MRHNA and CDR2 SNTAGT. The CDR3 sequence is 16 residues long. The CDR3 nucleotides read TGTGCCAGCCCCCATGGTGGAGCGGATAGCAATCAGCCCCAGCATTTT. Translating it yields CASPHGGADSNQPQHF.

This clone was seen a few times. This chain connects TRBV28 to TRBJ1-6, with D possibly matching TRBD1 (6 bases). CDR1 and CDR2 (germline): MDHEN, SYDVKM. The V and J ends lost 3 bases and 8 bases respectively, with 20 bases between them. The CDR3 extends over 17 amino acids. CDR3 protein: CASSFFSSGGRDSPLHF. Here the CDR3 DNA reads TGTGCCAGCAGTTTTTTTTCATCCGGGGGGCGCGATTCACCCCTCCACTTT.

The chain is built from TRBV11-2 and TRBJ2-1; 15 positions match TRBD2. There are 16 residues in the CDR3. V lost 6 bases and J lost 9; bases outside the gene matches: 9. The germline CDR1 and CDR2 sequences are SGHAT and FQNNGV. For the CDR3, the DNA is TGTGCCAGCAGGCAGGCTGGGACTAGCGGGGGGTGTGAGCAGTTCTTC. Translated: CASRQAGTSGGCEQFF.

This clone was seen once. The rearrangement joins TRBV19 to TRBJ1-1, with 7 bases matching TRBD1. The trim removed 5 bases at V and 10 bases at J, leaving 10 bases unmatched. The CDR3 runs to 13 residues. CDR1 LNHDA and CDR2 SQIVND come from the germline V gene (reference sequence). The CDR3: CASSEGQKSGAFF. The CDR3 DNA sequence: TGTGCCAGTAGTGAGGGACAGAAAAGCGGAGCTTTCTTT.

This clone was picked up one time. The chain couples TRBV5-4 to TRBJ2-7; D may be TRBD2 (5 bases). CDR3 length equals 14 residues. The germline V gene has CDR1 SGHNT and CDR2 YYREEE (reference sequence). V lost 4 bases to trimming and J lost 3 bases, with 14 bases between them. The CDR3 DNA follows: TGTGCCAGCAGCCCGGTCGGGGAAGGCTACGAGCAGTACTTC. This translates into CASSPVGEGYEQYF. The full variable domain, its missing parts supplied by reference TRBV5-4 and TRBJ2-7, is ETGVTQSPTHLIKTRGQQVTLRCSSQSGHNTVSWYQQALGQGPQFIFQYYREEENGRGNFPPRFSGLQFPNYSSELNVNALELDDSALYLCASSPVGEGYEQYFGPGTRLTVT.

In its sample, this clone was seen a few times. V is TRBV28 and J is TRBJ2-2, with D maybe TRBD2 (7 bases). The germline V gene has CDR1 MDHEN and CDR2 SYDVKM. The CDR3 consists of 15 residues. Between the trimmed V and J ends, which lost 2 bases and 7 bases, there was a span of 14 bases. CDR3 nucleotide sequence: TGTGCCAGCAGTTTAGCGGGGGCCGGTGGCGGGGAGCTGTTTTTT. It is translated as CASSLAGAGGGELFF.

The chain links TRBV11-2 to TRBJ2-1, with 13 bases identical to TRBD2. J lost 3 bases, V lost 5 bases, and 7 bases had no gene match. The CDR3 length is 17 residues. CDR1 is SGHAT and CDR2 is FQNNGV in the germline V gene. CDR3 sequence: CASSPDRTSGGYNEQFF. CDR3 nucleotide sequence: TGTGCCAGCAGCCCCGACCGGACTAGCGGGGGCTACAATGAGCAGTTCTTC. Combining the CDR3 with reference TRBV11-2 and TRBJ2-1 gives the whole variable domain EAGVAQSPRYKIIEKRQSVAFWCNPISGHATLYWYQQILGQGPKLLIQFQNNGVVDDSQLPKDRFSAERLKGVDSTLKIQPAKLEDSAVYLCASSPDRTSGGYNEQFFGPGTRLTVL.

The gene calls are TRBV5-4 and TRBJ2-2, with D possibly being TRBD1 (7 bases). The V gene lost 4 bases and the J gene lost 1 base, with 26 bases spanning the gap. This CDR3 comprises 20 residues. Germline V gives CDR1 SGHNT, CDR2 YYREEE (reference sequence). The CDR3 loop reads CASSPRRAGGSSLNTGELFF. The CDR3 coding sequence is TGTGCCAGCAGCCCGCGGCGGGCAGGGGGGTCCTCACTGAACACCGGGGAGCTGTTTTTT.

This clone was seen only a few times. Different DNA sequences within this sample yield the same CDR3. V and J are TRBV27 and TRBJ1-1, with TRBD1 identical over 7 bases. V shed 5 bases and J 5 bases; nucleotides not matched to a gene: 8. Germline CDR1 MNHEY, CDR2 SMNVEV (reference sequence). The CDR3 sequence is 14 residues long. The CDR3: CASSPRQGRTEAFF. The CDR3 region has the DNA TGTGCCAGCAGTCCCAGACAGGGACGAACTGAAGCTTTCTTT.

The V call is TRBV7-2, the J call TRBJ1-4; no clear D. Germline V gives CDR1 SGHTA, CDR2 FQGNSA. The CDR3 runs 13 residues. V lost 4 bases and J lost 5, with 8 bases in between. This CDR3 reads CASSSNSNEKLFF. CDR3 sequence (DNA): TGTGCCAGCAGCTCCAACTCCAATGAAAAACTGTTTTTT.

V gene TRBV2 combines with J gene TRBJ1-3, with a weak D call TRBD1 (5 bases). The V end was cut by 5 bases, the J end by 12 bases, with 11 bases between. CDR3 length: 11 residues. The germline V gene has CDR1 SNHLY and CDR2 FYNNEI. The CDR3, as DNA: TGTGCCAGCAGTCCCCCGGGGGGCATATATTTT. As protein: CASSPPGGIYF.

This clone occurred a few times. The chain links TRBV7-3 to TRBJ1-2; 9 bases are shared with TRBD1. The CDR3 is 17 residues long. J lost 3 bases, V lost 8 bases, and 16 bases had no gene match. The germline gives CDR1 SGHTA, CDR2 FQGTGA. The CDR3 coding sequence is TGTGCCAGCCTAGGAGAGGAAGACAGGGGGTCTCACTATGGCTACACCTTC. Its protein product is CASLGEEDRGSHYGYTF.

The V and J genes are TRBV18 and TRBJ1-2; tentatively, D is TRBD1 (5 bases). The CDR3 length is 13 residues. CDR1 is KGHSH, CDR2 LQKENI, per germline. V lost 3 bases and J lost 3, with 8 bases in between. CDR3 sequence reads: CASSPGLDYGYTF. CDR3 bases: TGTGCCAGCTCACCGGGGCTGGACTATGGCTACACCTTC.

CDR3 region: CATEMSGQDEQYF. Written as DNA, the CDR3 is TGTGCCACCGAGATGAGCGGACAGGACGAGCAGTACTTC. The rearrangement joins TRBV6-1 to TRBJ2-5, with TRBD1 matching 7 bases. With the DNA end fitting TRBJ2-7 better, the J assignment may be wrong. This CDR3 comprises 13 residues. Germline CDR1 is MNHNS and CDR2 is SASEGT.

The chain recombines TRBV10-3 with TRBJ2-7, with D possibly matching TRBD2 (6 bases). CDR1 and CDR2 (germline): ENHRY, SYGVKD. This CDR3 comprises 14 residues. Trimming removed 6 bases from V and 1 base from J, with 13 bases in between. CDR3 residues: CAIRGGGKSYEQYF. CDR3 DNA sequence: TGTGCCATCAGGGGAGGAGGGAAGTCCTACGAGCAGTACTTC.